The rows below give T cell receptor beta chains drawn from one sample of a study of graft-versus-host responses after intestinal transplantation. Sequenced by immunoSEQ multiplex PCR; TCRdb stores in-frame clones only, minus some. The table includes about 36,000 clones, approximately 95% detected once. No antigen has been assigned to these receptors. The sequencing here drew on unstimulated CD4+ T cells sorted from spleen or lymph node cells, taken before transplant. The receptors come from a human donor who was the organ donor for an intestinal transplant. CDR3s leave out the opening cysteine and the closing phenylalanine or tryptophan. Each record gives: V gene, clone size, J gene, CDR3 protein. Size is stated for part of the rows, as once, few or many counts, or as a class when the clone is expanded.

v_gene: TRBV6-5
abundance: .
j_gene: TRBJ2-1
CDR3aa: ASSSRLAHTYNEQF

v_gene: TRBV19
abundance: .
j_gene: TRBJ1-1
CDR3aa: ASSKTGNTEAF

v_gene: TRBV4-1
abundance: .
j_gene: TRBJ1-1
CDR3aa: ASSQPGRDTEAF

v_gene: TRBV7-2
abundance: .
j_gene: TRBJ2-3
CDR3aa: ASSPRTSGGTSTDTQY

v_gene: TRBV5-1
abundance: .
j_gene: TRBJ2-3
CDR3aa: ASSLNPSFGSGGTDTQY

v_gene: TRBV7-2
abundance: .
j_gene: TRBJ2-7
CDR3aa: ASSLAPGQTYEQY

v_gene: TRBV19
abundance: .
j_gene: TRBJ1-2
CDR3aa: ASSMWGRNYGYT

v_gene: TRBV2
abundance: .
j_gene: TRBJ1-1
CDR3aa: ASRWGRTSILNTEAF

v_gene: TRBV5-4
abundance: .
j_gene: TRBJ2-7
CDR3aa: ASSLGMWGSVQEQY

v_gene: TRBV25-1
abundance: .
j_gene: TRBJ2-3
CDR3aa: ASSDLGGPHTDTQY

v_gene: TRBV2
abundance: .
j_gene: TRBJ2-5
CDR3aa: ASSWTGGRETQY

v_gene: TRBV7-2
abundance: .
j_gene: TRBJ1-2
CDR3aa: ASSRWPTNYGYT

v_gene: TRBV7-2
abundance: once
j_gene: TRBJ2-3
CDR3aa: ASSFPSGPSTDTQY

v_gene: TRBV19
abundance: .
j_gene: TRBJ2-7
CDR3aa: ASSIGHSGGIYEQY

v_gene: TRBV10-3
abundance: .
j_gene: TRBJ2-1
CDR3aa: AISDGLAQGNEQF

v_gene: TRBV6-5
abundance: .
j_gene: TRBJ2-5
CDR3aa: ASSPGTLQETQY

v_gene: TRBV11-2
abundance: .
j_gene: TRBJ2-1
CDR3aa: ASSSGQGSYNEQF

v_gene: TRBV7-2
abundance: .
j_gene: TRBJ2-7
CDR3aa: ASRLRQGYEQY